This TCR beta chain was sequenced in a study of blood T cell repertoires in COVID-19. Whole-study context: The United States, Italy and Spain were the sources of the acute and convalescent COVID-19 samples. The analysed material was cDNA or gDNA that came from T cells, B-cell-depleted T cells, or PBMCs.

CDR1 SNHLY and CDR2 FYNNEI come from the germline V gene. J lost 2 bases, V lost 4 bases, and 1 base had no gene match. CDR3 length: 14 amino acids. The protocol was immunoSEQ multiplex PCR, while the TCRdb copy is restricted to in-frame clones and leaves out a portion. In the table there are tens of thousands of clones, around 80% of which are singletons. The sample was peripheral blood. This chain uses TRBV2 with TRBJ1-2, with TRBD1 matching 10 bases. The sequence came from a man aged 50 to 59 with active or convalescent COVID-19. Written as DNA, the CDR3 is TGTGCCAGCAGTGGGGGACAGGGGAACTATGGCTACACCTTC. Translating it yields CASSGGQGNYGYTF.